This T cell receptor (beta chain) was identified in a study of identical twins. Germline-derived CDR1 and CDR2 are DFQATT and SNEGSKA (reference sequence). Trimming removed 1 base at V and 6 bases at J, with 12 bases between. CDR3 length: 14 residues. Using its own MiXCR run on the 5' RACE reads, TCRdb lists one record per CDR3 protein. Among around 530,000 distinct CDR3 sequences listed, roughly 15% were seen once. Healthy Caucasians supplied all donations. This clonotype was counted a few times. The sample was also linked to a second study, of yellow fever vaccine responses in identical twins.

This chain connects TRBV20-1 to TRBJ1-4; D possibly corresponds to TRBD1 (5 bases). The sequenced material came from CD4+ T cells sorted from blood. The origin of this receptor is a woman under 30 in good health. In DNA, the CDR3 is TGCAGTGCTAGAGGGACCGAGGGGCATGAAAAACTGTTTTTT. Its translation is CSARGTEGHEKLFF.